These 23 T cell receptor beta chains were all obtained from the same sample, sequenced in a study of T cell clonality in common variable immunodeficiency. Here immunoSEQ multiplex PCR was the method, and the copy in TCRdb shows in-frame clones only, minus some. The sample holds about 45,000 clones, and no clone turns up only once. The sequenced sample consisted of peripheral blood mononuclear cells. All receptors derive from a person aged 18 to 75 in good health.

This clone was observed many times. The sequenced fragment ends 3 residues before the CDR3 boundary, so the rest is inferred from the germline J gene. This rearrangement joins TRBV7-9 to TRBJ2-3; 10 bases line up with TRBD2. Per the germline V gene, CDR1 is SEHNR and CDR2 is FQNEAQ (reference sequence). V gave up 1 base and J gave up 5 bases; unmatched junction bases: 3. This CDR3 contains 15 residues. CDR3 DNA, as far as it was read: TGTGCCAGCAGCTTAGAACTAGCGGGGAGAGATACG. Translated: CASSLELAGRDT. From start to end, the CDR3 is CASSLELAGRDTQYF.

This clone was seen at least ten times. The read terminates 3 residues before the CDR3 end, so the remaining end is supplied by the germline J gene. The V call is TRBV5-1, the J call TRBJ1-1, with 8 bases aligning to TRBD1. The CDR3 has 16 residues. Unmatched junction bases numbered 15, after V lost 4 bases and J lost 7 bases. Germline V CDR1 and CDR2: SGHRS, YFSETQ. Here the CDR3 reads CASSPGDRRPILEAFF. The sequenced CDR3 bases are TGCGCCAGCAGCCCAGGGGACAGGCGGCCTATACTTGAA.

Many counts were recorded for this clone. The read ends 3 residues before the CDR3 terminus; that terminus is restored from the germline J gene. This sequence joins TRBV11-2 and TRBJ2-1; 8 bases align to TRBD1. Germline assignment: CDR1 SGHAT and CDR2 FQNNGV. Unmatched junction bases numbered 5, after V lost 4 bases and J lost 9 bases. CDR3 length: 13 amino acids. The sequenced CDR3 bases are TGTGCCAGCAGCTCGGACAGGGCGGGTGAG. Its translation is CASSSDRAGE. The complete CDR3 protein is CASSSDRAGEQFF. The full variable domain, with the rest looked up from reference TRBV11-2 and TRBJ2-1, is EAGVAQSPRYKIIEKRQSVAFWCNPISGHATLYWYQQILGQGPKLLIQFQNNGVVDDSQLPKDRFSAERLKGVDSTLKIQPAKLEDSAVYLCASSSDRAGEQFFGPGTRLTVL.

To note about this clone: The sequence runs out 3 residues before the end of the CDR3; the remainder is reconstructed from the germline J gene. The rearrangement links TRBV7-9 to TRBJ2-1; 9 bases fit TRBD1. The CDR3 runs to 15 residues. The V gene's germline CDR1 is SEHNR and CDR2 FQNEAQ (reference sequence). The J segment lost 8 bases and the V segment lost 5 bases, leaving 10 bases of the junction unmatched. The DNA read from the CDR3 is TGTGCCAGCAGCACGGACAGGGGTGGTGGTTATGAG. It encodes CASSTDRGGGYE. The full CDR3 protein is CASSTDRGGGYEQFF.

At least ten counts were recorded for this clone. The read terminates 3 residues before the CDR3 end, so the remaining end is supplied by the germline J gene. This chain joins TRBV3-1 (or the pseudogene TRBV3-2) and TRBJ1-2; 8 bases align to TRBD1. The germline V gene encodes CDR1 LGHDT and CDR2 YNNKEL (reference sequence). Unmatched junction bases numbered 3, after V lost 2 bases and J lost 4 bases. The length of the CDR3 is 14 residues. The DNA read from the CDR3 is TGTGCCAGCAGCCAATCAGGGGGCGTCTATGGC. Translated, it gives CASSQSGGVYG. The whole CDR3 sequence is CASSQSGGVYGYTF.

This clone was detected ten times or more. With the read ending 3 residues before the CDR3 end, the germline J gene is used to fill in that end. The rearrangement uses TRBV30 and TRBJ1-1; D is possibly TRBD1 (5 bases). This CDR3 spans 16 amino acids. The germline gives CDR1 GTSNPN, CDR2 SVGIG (reference sequence). The covered CDR3 bases are TGTGCCTGGCGGGGACTACCGGGGCCCCGAGGCCCCCCT. Translating gives CAWRGLPGPRGPP. The full-length CDR3 reads as CAWRGLPGPRGPPAFF.

This clone was counted at least ten times. The CDR3 extends 3 residues past the end of the read, so its final part is completed from the germline J gene. This rearrangement joins TRBV19 to TRBJ1-2; the D gene is possibly TRBD1 (5 bases). Trimming removed 2 bases from V and 7 bases from J, with 8 bases in between. The CDR3 loop spans 12 amino acids. Germline CDR1 LNHDA, CDR2 SQIVND (reference sequence). CDR3 DNA (partial): TGTGCCAGTAGTATAACCAGGGCTGGC. Protein: CASSITRAG. From start to end, the CDR3 is CASSITRAGYTF. Based on the CDR3 plus reference TRBV19 and TRBJ1-2, the full variable domain is DGGITQSPKYLFRKEGQNVTLSCEQNLNHDAMYWYRQDPGQGLRLIYYSQIVNDFQKGDIAEGYSVSREKKESFPLTVTSAQKNPTAFYLCASSITRAGYTFGSGTRLTVV.

This clone was recorded many times. The read finishes 3 residues shy of the CDR3 end, and the germline J gene is used to complete it. The V gene is TRBV5-3, the J gene TRBJ1-6; 7 nucleotides line up with TRBD1. TRBV5-3 is noted as an ORF with a role that remains uncertain. The CDR3 loop spans 15 amino acids. Unmatched junction bases numbered 6, after V lost 0 bases and J lost 9 bases. The CDR3 sequence: CARSLGQGCTSPLHF. CDR3 bases read: TGTGCCAGAAGCTTGGGACAGGGTTGTACTTCACCC.

This clone appeared many times. The observed sequence ends 3 residues before the CDR3 terminus, with the missing tail filled in from the germline J gene. This sequence joins TRBV11-1 and TRBJ2-2, with D maybe TRBD2 (6 bases). The CDR3 totals 14 residues. V lost 1 base, J lost 5 bases, and 8 bases lay in between. Germline V gene data show CDR1 as SGHAT and CDR2 as FQDESV (reference sequence). This chain's CDR3 is CASSLEEGTGELFF. The part of the CDR3 DNA that was read is TGTGCCAGCAGCTTAGAGGAGGGGACCGGGGAG.

This clone has ten or more counts. The DNA read from the CDR3 is TGTGCCAGCAGCTCCAGGGAACGGAACGAG. Translation: CASSSRERNE. The full CDR3 protein reads CASSSRERNEQYF. V and J are TRBV5-4 and TRBJ2-7; D is perhaps TRBD1 (5 bases). The read is 3 residues too short to cover the CDR3 end, so that end is filled in from the germline J gene. The CDR3 contains 13 residues. V was clipped by 3 bases and J by 5 bases, with 12 bases between them. In germline, CDR1 is SGHNT, CDR2 YYREEE (reference sequence).

This clone occurred many times. Coverage ceases 3 residues before the CDR3 finishes, and the germline J gene fills in the end. The chain is built from TRBV12-3 or TRBV12-4 and TRBJ2-3; D unresolved. V was shortened by 6 bases and J by 2 bases, with 3 bases between the two germline ends. The CDR3 covers 11 residues. The CDR3 region is CASRYTDTQYF. The sequenced part of the CDR3 DNA is TGTGCCAGCAGGTACACAGATACG.

This clone was counted at least ten times. The CDR3 end falls 3 residues outside the read, so it is completed with the germline J gene. The chain is built from TRBV5-4 and TRBJ2-3; TRBD1 agrees at 10 bases. The CDR3 has 16 amino acids. Looked up from germline, CDR1 is SGHNT and CDR2 is YYREEE (reference sequence). The V and J ends lost 4 bases and 2 bases, in that order; junction bases with no gene match: 7. The CDR3 here is CASSERTGGYTDTQYF. The sequenced part of the CDR3 DNA is TGTGCCAGCAGCGAAAGGACAGGGGGTTACACAGATACG. The entire variable domain, with the rest obtained from reference TRBV5-4 and TRBJ2-3, is as follows: ETGVTQSPTHLIKTRGQQVTLRCSSQSGHNTVSWYQQALGQGPQFIFQYYREEENGRGNFPPRFSGLQFPNYSSELNVNALELDDSALYLCASSERTGGYTDTQYFGPGTRLTVL.

In this sample, this clone turned up many times. The read is 3 residues too short to cover the CDR3 end, so that end is filled in from the germline J gene. The chain is built from TRBV18 and TRBJ1-1; 12 nucleotides match TRBD1. V gave up 4 bases and J gave up 7 bases; unmatched junction bases: 13. The germline V gene encodes CDR1 KGHSH and CDR2 LQKENI. The CDR3 has 17 residues. The CDR3 loop is CASSRPGQGAPYGEAFF. CDR3 bases read: TGTGCCAGCTCACGACCGGGACAGGGGGCCCCGTACGGTGAA.

About this clone: The read terminates 3 residues before the CDR3 end, so the remaining end is supplied by the germline J gene. The genes are TRBV11-1 and TRBJ2-2, with 8 bases matching TRBD1. The V and J ends lost 5 bases and 8 bases, in that order; junction bases with no gene match: 7. This CDR3 has 14 amino acids. The germline gives CDR1 SGHAT, CDR2 FQDESV (reference sequence). Here the CDR3 reads CASSPRTGSGELFF. The sequenced CDR3 bases are TGTGCCAGCAGCCCACGGACAGGGTCTGGGGAG.

This clone was observed many times. The CDR3 is cut off 3 residues early in the read; its end comes from the germline J gene. This sequence joins TRBV7-9 and TRBJ1-6, with D possibly TRBD1 on 5 matching bases. Germline-derived CDR1 and CDR2 are SEHNR and FQNEAQ (reference sequence). With 5 bases removed from V and 7 bases from J, the gap between germline ends came to 12 bases. The CDR3 has 14 amino acids. The CDR3 sequence is CASSAGWQNSPLHF. The CDR3 bases that were read are TGTGCCAGCAGCGCAGGGTGGCAGAATTCACCC.

This clone was recorded at least ten times. The observed sequence ends 3 residues before the CDR3 terminus, with the missing tail filled in from the germline J gene. The rearrangement links TRBV13 to TRBJ1-3, with 7 bases that match TRBD1. The CDR3 loop spans 14 amino acids. J lost 4 bases, V lost 4 bases, and 4 bases had no gene match. CDR1 is PRHDT and CDR2 is FYEKMQ in the germline V gene (reference sequence). The DNA read from the CDR3 is TGTGCCAGCAGCTCAACAGGGGTGGGAAACACC. Translation gives CASSSTGVGNT. The whole CDR3 protein is CASSSTGVGNTIYF.

This clone was observed many times. Read coverage stops 3 residues before the CDR3 terminus; the germline J gene supplies the remainder. The chain recombines TRBV20-1 with TRBJ2-1, with TRBD2 identical over 7 bases. Germline loops: CDR1 DFQATT, CDR2 SNEGSKA (reference sequence). CDR3 length: 14 residues. V was clipped by 5 bases and J by 9 bases; unmatched bases: 13. The part of the CDR3 DNA that was read is TGCAGTGCTCGAACCGGGACTACCCACGTTGAG. It is translated as CSARTGTTHVE. The full CDR3 protein reads CSARTGTTHVEQFF.

Remarks on this clone: The CDR3 end is not reached by the read, which stops 3 residues before it; the germline J gene fills it in. The rearrangement joins TRBV18 to TRBJ1-2; tentative D call: TRBD1 (5 bases). CDR3 size: 15 residues. Germline loops: CDR1 KGHSH, CDR2 LQKENI. The CDR3 loop reads CASSPGLAGDYDYTF. The CDR3 DNA, read in part, is TGTGCCAGCTCACCGGGACTAGCGGGAGACTACGAC.

In its sample, this clone was seen many times. CDR3 protein: CASSPGTGVNSPLHF. CDR3 DNA (partial): TGTGCCAGCAGCCCAGGGACAGGGGTAAATTCACCC. The rearrangement joins TRBV7-6 to TRBJ1-6; TRBD1 aligns across 10 bases. Coverage ceases 3 residues before the CDR3 finishes, and the germline J gene fills in the end. The CDR3 extends over 15 amino acids. Germline CDR1 and CDR2: SGHVS and FNYEAQ. V gave up 5 bases and J gave up 7 bases; unmatched junction bases: 5. The whole variable domain, remainder taken from reference TRBV7-6 and TRBJ1-6, is GAGVSQSPRYKVTKRGQDVALRCDPISGHVSLYWYRQALGQGPEFLTYFNYEAQQDKSGLPNDRFSAERPEGSISTLTIQRTEQRDSAMYRCASSPGTGVNSPLHFGNGTRLTVT.

Regarding this clone: Relative to the germline gene, one junction end is altered; a read error may explain this. The observed sequence ends 3 residues before the CDR3 terminus, with the missing tail filled in from the germline J gene. This rearrangement joins TRBV7-9 to TRBJ2-7; tentative D call: TRBD1 (5 bases). CDR1 and CDR2 from the germline V gene are SEHNR and FQNEAQ (reference sequence). CDR3 length equals 13 residues. The CDR3 is CSSSLVGAYEQYF. The part of the CDR3 DNA that was read is TGTTCCAGCAGCTTAGTAGGGGCCTACGAG.

In this sample, this clone turned up many times. The CDR3 end is not reached by the read, which stops 3 residues before it; the germline J gene fills it in. The V gene is TRBV7-6, the J gene TRBJ2-7; tentative D call: TRBD1 (6 bases). With 1 base removed from V and 6 bases from J, the gap between germline ends came to 16 bases. This CDR3 has 15 amino acids. CDR1 is SGHVS and CDR2 is FNYEAQ in the germline V gene. CDR3 bases read: TGTGCCAGCAGCTTAGAAGGCAGGGAAGGGGGCGAG. Translation gives CASSLEGREGGE. The whole CDR3 reads CASSLEGREGGEQYF.

The table lists this clone with many counts. The read ends 3 residues before the CDR3 terminus; that terminus is restored from the germline J gene. The gene calls are TRBV2 and TRBJ2-1; 12 bases agree with TRBD2. After removal of 1 base from V and 5 bases from J, the junction contained 6 bases not matched to a gene. Germline-derived CDR1 and CDR2 are SNHLY and FYNNEI. The CDR3 is 17 amino acids. The CDR3 loop is CASSEEFGLAGNNEQFF. The DNA read from the CDR3 is TGTGCCAGCAGTGAAGAATTCGGACTAGCGGGAAACAATGAG.

This clone is judged medium-sized. The read is 3 residues too short to cover the CDR3 end, so that end is filled in from the germline J gene. This chain joins TRBV6-2 or TRBV6-3 and TRBJ2-4, with a tentative D call TRBD2 (5 bases). Looked up from germline, CDR1 is MNHEY and CDR2 is SVGEGT. V lost 5 bases and J 1 base, leaving 15 bases between the germline ends. The CDR3 loop spans 16 amino acids. The CDR3 protein is CASSQSGTSAKNIQYF. The sequenced CDR3 bases are TGTGCCAGCAGTCAAAGCGGAACCTCCGCCAAAAACATT.